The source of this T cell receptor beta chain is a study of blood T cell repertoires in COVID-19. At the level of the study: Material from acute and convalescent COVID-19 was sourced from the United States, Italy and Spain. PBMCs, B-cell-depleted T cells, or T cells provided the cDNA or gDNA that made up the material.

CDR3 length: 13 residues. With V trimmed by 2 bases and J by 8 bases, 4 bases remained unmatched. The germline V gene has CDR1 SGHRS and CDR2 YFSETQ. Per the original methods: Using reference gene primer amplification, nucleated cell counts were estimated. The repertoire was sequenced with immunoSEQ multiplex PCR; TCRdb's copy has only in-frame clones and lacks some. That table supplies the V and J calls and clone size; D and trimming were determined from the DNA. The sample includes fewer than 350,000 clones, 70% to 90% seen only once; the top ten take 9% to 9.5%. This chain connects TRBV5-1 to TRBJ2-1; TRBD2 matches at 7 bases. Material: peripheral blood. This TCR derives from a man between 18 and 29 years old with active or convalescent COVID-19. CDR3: CASSFNAGDEQFF. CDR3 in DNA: TGCGCCAGCAGCTTTAACGCGGGGGATGAGCAGTTCTTC.